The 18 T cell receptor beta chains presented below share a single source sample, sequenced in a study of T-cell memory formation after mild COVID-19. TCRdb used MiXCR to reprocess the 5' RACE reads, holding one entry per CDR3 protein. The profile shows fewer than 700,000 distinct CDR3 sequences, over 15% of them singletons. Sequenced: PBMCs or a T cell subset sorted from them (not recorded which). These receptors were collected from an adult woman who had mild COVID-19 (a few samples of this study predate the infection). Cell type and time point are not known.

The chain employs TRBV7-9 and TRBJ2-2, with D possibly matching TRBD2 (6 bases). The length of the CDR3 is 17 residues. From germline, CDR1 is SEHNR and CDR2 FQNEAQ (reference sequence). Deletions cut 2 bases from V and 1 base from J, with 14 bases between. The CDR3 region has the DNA TGTGCCAGCAGCTTATGGAGGGGCCCTTGGAACACCGGGGAGCTGTTTTTT. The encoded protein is CASSLWRGPWNTGELFF.

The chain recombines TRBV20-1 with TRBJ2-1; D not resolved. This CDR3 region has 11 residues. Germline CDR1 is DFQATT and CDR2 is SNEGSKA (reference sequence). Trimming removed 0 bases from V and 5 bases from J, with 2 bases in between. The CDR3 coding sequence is TGCAGTGCTAGAGATAACAATGAGCAGTTCTTC. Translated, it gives CSARDNNEQFF.

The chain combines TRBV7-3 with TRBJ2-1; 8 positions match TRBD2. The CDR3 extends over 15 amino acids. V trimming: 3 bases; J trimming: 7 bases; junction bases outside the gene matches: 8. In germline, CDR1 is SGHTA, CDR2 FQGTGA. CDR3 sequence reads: CASSFSSGSENEQFF. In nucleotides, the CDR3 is TGTGCCAGCAGCTTTTCAAGCGGGAGCGAAAATGAGCAGTTCTTC.

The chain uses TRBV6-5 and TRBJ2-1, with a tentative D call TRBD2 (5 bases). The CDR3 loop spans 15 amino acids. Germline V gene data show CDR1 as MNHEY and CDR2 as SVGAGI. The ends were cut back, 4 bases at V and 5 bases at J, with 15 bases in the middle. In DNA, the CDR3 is TGTGCCAGCAGTTTGATTTGGGGAGAAGACAATGAGCAGTTCTTC. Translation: CASSLIWGEDNEQFF.

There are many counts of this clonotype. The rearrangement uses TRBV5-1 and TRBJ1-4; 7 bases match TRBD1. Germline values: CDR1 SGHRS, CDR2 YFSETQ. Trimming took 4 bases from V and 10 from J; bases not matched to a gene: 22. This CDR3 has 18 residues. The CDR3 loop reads CASSVTTGRLVTDGKLFF. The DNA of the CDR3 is TGCGCCAGCAGCGTTACGACAGGGCGGCTGGTGACCGACGGAAAACTGTTTTTT.

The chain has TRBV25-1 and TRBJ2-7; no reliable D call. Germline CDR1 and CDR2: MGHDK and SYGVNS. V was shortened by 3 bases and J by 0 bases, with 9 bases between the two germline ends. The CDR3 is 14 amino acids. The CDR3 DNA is TGTGCCAGCAGTGATTTCGACAACTCCTACGAGCAGTACTTC. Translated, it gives CASSDFDNSYEQYF.

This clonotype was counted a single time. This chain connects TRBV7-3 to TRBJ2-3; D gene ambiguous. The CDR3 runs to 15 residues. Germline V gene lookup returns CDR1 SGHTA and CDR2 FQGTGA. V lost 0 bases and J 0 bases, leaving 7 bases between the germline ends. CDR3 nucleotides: TGTGCCAGCAGCTTAACGGTGGCTAGCACAGATACGCAGTATTTT. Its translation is CASSLTVASTDTQYF.

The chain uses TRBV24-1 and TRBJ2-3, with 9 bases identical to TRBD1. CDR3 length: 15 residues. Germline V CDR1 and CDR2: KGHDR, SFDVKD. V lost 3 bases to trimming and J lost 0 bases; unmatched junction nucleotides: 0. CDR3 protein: CATSDDRGSTDTQYF. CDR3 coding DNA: TGTGCCACCAGTGATGACAGGGGGAGCACAGATACGCAGTATTTT.

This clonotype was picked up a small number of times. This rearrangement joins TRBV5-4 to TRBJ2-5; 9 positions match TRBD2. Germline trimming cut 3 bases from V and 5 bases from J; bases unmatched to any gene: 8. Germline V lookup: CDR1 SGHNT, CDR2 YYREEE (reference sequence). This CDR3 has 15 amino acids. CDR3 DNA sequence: TGTGCCAGCAGCTCCGGGCGGGGGGGCCAGGAGACCCAGTACTTC. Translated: CASSSGRGGQETQYF.

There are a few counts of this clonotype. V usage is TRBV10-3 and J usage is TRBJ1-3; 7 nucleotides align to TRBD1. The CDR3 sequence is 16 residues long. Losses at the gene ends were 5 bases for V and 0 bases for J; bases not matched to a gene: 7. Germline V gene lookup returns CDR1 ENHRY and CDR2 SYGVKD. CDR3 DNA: TGTGCCATCAGTCGAGAGACAGGGTTCTCTGGAAACACCATATATTTT. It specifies CAISRETGFSGNTIYF.

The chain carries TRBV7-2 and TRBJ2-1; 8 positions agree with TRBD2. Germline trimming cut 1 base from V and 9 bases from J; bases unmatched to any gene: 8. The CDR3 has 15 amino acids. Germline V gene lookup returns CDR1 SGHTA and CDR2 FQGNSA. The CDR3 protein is CASSLDPGLVFEQFF. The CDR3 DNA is TGTGCCAGCAGCTTAGATCCGGGACTAGTTTTTGAGCAGTTCTTC.

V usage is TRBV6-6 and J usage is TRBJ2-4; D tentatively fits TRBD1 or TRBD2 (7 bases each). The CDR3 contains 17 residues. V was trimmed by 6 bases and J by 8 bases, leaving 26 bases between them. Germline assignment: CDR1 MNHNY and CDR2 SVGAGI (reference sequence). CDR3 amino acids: CASSTQGEGPVYDIQYF. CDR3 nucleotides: TGTGCCAGCAGCACCCAGGGGGAGGGCCCTGTTTATGACATTCAGTACTTC.

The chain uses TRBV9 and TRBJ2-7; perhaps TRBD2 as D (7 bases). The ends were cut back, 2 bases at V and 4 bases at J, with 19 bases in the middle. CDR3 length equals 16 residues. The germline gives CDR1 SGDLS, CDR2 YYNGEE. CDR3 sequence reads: CASSVGGRGPPYEQYF. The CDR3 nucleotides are TGTGCCAGCAGCGTCGGAGGGCGGGGGCCCCCATACGAGCAGTACTTC.

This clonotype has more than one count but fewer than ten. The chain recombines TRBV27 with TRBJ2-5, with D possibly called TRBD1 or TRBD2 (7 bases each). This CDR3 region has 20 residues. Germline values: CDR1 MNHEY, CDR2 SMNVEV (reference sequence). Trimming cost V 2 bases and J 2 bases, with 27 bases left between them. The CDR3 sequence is CASSLLPVLSRQGLQETQYF. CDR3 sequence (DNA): TGTGCCAGCAGTTTACTACCCGTTCTCTCGAGACAGGGACTACAAGAGACCCAGTACTTC.

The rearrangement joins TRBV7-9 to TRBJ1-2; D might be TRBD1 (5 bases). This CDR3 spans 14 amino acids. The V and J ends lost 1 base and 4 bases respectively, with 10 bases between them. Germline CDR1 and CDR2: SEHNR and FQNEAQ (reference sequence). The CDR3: CASSLEDSSYGYTF. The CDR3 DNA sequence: TGTGCCAGCAGCTTAGAAGACAGCTCCTATGGCTACACCTTC.

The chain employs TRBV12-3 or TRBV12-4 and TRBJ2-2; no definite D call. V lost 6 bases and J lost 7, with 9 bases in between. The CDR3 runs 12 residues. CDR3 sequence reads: CASRGILGELFF. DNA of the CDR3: TGTGCCAGCAGGGGGATACTCGGGGAGCTGTTTTTT.

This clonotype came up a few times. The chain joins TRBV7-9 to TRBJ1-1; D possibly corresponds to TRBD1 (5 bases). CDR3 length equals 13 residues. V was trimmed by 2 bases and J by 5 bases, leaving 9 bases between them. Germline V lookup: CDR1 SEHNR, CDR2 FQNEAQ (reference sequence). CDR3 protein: CASSLQEGTEAFF. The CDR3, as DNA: TGTGCCAGCAGCTTACAGGAGGGGACTGAAGCTTTCTTT.

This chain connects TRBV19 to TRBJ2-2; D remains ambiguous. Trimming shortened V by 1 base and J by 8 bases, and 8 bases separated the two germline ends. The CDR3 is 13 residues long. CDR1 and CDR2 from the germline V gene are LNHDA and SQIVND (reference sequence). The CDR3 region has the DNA TGTGCCAGTAGTATAGCAGGAACTGGGGAGCTGTTTTTT. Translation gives CASSIAGTGELFF.